This record concerns one T cell receptor beta chain sequence. After removal of 5 bases from V and 2 bases from J, the junction contained 5 bases not matched to a gene. The CDR3 extends over 15 amino acids. The germline CDR1 and CDR2 sequences are SGHVS and FNYEAQ. In the source study's methods: Cell counts per sample came from amplifying reference gene primers. Some clones are missing from TCRdb's copy, which holds only in-frame ones; the method was immunoSEQ multiplex PCR. From that table come the V and J calls and clone size; the DNA was used to work out D and trimming. The table includes roughly 250,000 clones, around nine tenths detected once. This entry is derived from a study of blood T cell repertoires in COVID-19. Looking at the study overall: Sources were T cells, B-cell-depleted T cells, or PBMCs; the material itself was cDNA or gDNA.

The V gene is TRBV7-6, the J gene TRBJ2-1; TRBD1 aligns across 8 bases. The sequencing sample was made of peripheral blood. The clonotype was recovered from a man in his forties who had recovered from COVID-19. CDR3 sequence: CASSQTGGTYNEQFF. The CDR3 nucleotides are TGTGCCAGCAGCCAAACAGGGGGAACCTACAATGAGCAGTTCTTC.